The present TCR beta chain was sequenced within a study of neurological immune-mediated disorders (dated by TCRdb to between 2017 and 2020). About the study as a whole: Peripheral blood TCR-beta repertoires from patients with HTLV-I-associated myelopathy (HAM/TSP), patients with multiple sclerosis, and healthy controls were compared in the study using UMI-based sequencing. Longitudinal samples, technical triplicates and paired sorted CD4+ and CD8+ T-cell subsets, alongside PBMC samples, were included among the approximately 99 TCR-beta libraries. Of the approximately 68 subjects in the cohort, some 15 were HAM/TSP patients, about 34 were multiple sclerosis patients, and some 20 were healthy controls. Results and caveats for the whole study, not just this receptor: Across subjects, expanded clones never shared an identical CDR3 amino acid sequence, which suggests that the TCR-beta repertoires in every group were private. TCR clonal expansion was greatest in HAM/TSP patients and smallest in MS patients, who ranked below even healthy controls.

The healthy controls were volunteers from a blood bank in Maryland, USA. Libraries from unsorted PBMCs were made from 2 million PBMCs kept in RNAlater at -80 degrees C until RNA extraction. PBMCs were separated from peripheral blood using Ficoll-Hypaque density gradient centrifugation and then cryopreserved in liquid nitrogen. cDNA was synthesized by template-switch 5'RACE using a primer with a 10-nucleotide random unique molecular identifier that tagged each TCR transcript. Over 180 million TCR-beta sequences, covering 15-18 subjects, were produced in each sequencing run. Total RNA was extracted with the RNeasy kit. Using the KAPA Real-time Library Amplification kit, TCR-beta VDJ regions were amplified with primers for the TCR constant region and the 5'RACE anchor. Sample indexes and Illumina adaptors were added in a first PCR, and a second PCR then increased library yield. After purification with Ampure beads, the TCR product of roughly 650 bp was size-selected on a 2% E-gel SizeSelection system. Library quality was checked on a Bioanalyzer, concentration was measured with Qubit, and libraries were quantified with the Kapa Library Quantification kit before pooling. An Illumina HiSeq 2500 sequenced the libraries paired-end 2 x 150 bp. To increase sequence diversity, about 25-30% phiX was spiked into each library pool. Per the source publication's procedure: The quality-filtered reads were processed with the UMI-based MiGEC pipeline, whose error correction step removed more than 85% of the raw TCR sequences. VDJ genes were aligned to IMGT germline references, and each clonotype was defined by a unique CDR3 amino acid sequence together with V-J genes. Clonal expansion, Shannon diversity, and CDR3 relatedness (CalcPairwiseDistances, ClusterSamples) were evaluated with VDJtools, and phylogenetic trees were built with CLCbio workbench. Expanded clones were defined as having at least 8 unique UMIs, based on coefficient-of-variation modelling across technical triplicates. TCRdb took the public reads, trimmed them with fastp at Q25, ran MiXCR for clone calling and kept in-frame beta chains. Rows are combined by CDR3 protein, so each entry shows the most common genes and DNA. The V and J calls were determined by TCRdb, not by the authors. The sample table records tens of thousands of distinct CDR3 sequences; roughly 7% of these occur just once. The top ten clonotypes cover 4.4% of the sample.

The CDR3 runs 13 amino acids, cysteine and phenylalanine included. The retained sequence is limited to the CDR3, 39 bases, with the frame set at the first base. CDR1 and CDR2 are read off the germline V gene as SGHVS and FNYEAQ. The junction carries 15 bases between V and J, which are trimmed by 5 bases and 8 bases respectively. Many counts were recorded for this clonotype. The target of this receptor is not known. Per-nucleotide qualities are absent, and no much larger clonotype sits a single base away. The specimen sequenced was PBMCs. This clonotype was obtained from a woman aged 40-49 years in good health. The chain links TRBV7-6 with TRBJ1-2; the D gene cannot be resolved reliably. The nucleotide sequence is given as TGTGCCAGCAGCAACATCGCTGGTGAAGGCTACACCTTC. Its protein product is CASSNIAGEGYTF.